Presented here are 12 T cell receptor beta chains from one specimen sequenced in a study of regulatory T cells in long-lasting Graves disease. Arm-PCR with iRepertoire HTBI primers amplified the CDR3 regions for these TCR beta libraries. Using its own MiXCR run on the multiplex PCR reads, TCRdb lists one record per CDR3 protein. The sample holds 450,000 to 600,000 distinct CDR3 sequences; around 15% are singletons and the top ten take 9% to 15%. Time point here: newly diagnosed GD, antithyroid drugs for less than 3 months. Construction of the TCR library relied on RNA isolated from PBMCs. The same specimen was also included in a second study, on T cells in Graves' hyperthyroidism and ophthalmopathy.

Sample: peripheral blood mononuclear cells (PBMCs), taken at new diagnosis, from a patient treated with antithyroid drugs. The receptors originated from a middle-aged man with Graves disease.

CDR3 in amino acids: CASSLGQSLQPQHF. In DNA, the CDR3 is TGTGCCAGCAGCTTAGGGCAGTCCCTACAGCCCCAGCATTTT. J is TRBJ1-5 and V is TRBV7-9, with D unclear. The CDR3 is 14 amino acids. The V and J ends lost 1 base and 7 bases respectively, with 11 bases between them. Germline CDR1 and CDR2: SEHNR and FQNEAQ (reference sequence). The complete variable domain, with remaining parts taken from reference TRBV7-9 and TRBJ1-5, reads DTGVSQNPRHKITKRGQNVTFRCDPISEHNRLYWYRQTLGQGPEFLTYFQNEAQLEKSRLLSDRFSAERPKGSFSTLEIQRTEQGDSAMYLCASSLGQSLQPQHFGDGTRLSIL.

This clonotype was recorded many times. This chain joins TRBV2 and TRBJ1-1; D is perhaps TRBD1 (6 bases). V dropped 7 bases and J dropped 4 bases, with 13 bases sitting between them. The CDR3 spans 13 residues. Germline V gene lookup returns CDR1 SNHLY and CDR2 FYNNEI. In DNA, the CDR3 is TGTGCCAGCAAACAGGGAGGAGGCACTGAAGCTTTCTTT. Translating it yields CASKQGGGTEAFF.

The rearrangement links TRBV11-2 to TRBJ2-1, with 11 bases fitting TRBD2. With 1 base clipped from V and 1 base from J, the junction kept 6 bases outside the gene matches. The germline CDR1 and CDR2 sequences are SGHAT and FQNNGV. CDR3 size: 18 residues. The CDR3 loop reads CASSLVVAGGPSYNEQFF. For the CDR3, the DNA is TGTGCCAGCAGCTTAGTCGTAGCGGGAGGGCCGTCCTACAATGAGCAGTTCTTC. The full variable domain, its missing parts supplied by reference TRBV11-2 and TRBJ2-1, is EAGVAQSPRYKIIEKRQSVAFWCNPISGHATLYWYQQILGQGPKLLIQFQNNGVVDDSQLPKDRFSAERLKGVDSTLKIQPAKLEDSAVYLCASSLVVAGGPSYNEQFFGPGTRLTVL.

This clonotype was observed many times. CDR3 region: CASSYFSGSGELFF. CDR3 nucleotides: TGTGCCAGCAGTTACTTTTCGGGGTCCGGGGAGCTGTTTTTT. The chain links TRBV6-2 or TRBV6-3 to TRBJ2-2; possibly TRBD2 for D (5 bases). Trimming stripped 1 base from V and 6 bases from J, with 9 bases between. This CDR3 is built from 14 residues. Germline CDR1 MNHEY, CDR2 SVGEGT.

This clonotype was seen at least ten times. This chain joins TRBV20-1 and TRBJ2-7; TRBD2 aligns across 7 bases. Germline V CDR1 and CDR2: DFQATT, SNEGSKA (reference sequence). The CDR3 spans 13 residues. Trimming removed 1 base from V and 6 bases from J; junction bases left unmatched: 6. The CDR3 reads CSARGTRVGEQYF. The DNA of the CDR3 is TGCAGTGCTAGAGGGACTAGAGTGGGCGAGCAGTACTTC.

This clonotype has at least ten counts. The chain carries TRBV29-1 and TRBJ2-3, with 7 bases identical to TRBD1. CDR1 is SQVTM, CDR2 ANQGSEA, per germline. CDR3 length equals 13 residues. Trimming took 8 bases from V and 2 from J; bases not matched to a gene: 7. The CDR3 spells CSPEGALTDTQYF. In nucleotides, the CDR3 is TGCAGCCCTGAGGGGGCCCTCACAGATACGCAGTATTTT.

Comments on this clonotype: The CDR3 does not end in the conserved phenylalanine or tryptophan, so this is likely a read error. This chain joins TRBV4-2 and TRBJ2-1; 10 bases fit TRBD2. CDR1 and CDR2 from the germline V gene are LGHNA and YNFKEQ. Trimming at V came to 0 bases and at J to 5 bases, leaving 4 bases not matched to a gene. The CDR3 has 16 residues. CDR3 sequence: CASSQDITSGNNEQFS. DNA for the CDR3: TGTGCCAGCAGCCAAGATATAACTAGCGGGAACAATGAGCAGTTCTCC.

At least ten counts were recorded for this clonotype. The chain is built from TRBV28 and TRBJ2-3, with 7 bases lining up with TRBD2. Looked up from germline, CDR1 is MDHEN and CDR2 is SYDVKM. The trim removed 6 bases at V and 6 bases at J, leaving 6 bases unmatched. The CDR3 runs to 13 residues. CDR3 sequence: CASRQSGGDTQYF. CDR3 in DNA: TGTGCCAGCAGGCAATCCGGGGGGGATACGCAGTATTTT.

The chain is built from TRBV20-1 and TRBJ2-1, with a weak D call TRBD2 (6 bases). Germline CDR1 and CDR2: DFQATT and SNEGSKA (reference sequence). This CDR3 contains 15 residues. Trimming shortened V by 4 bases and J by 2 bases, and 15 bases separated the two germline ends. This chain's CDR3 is CSAKGRGIPYNEQFF. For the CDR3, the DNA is TGCAGTGCTAAGGGGCGGGGCATTCCCTACAATGAGCAGTTCTTC.

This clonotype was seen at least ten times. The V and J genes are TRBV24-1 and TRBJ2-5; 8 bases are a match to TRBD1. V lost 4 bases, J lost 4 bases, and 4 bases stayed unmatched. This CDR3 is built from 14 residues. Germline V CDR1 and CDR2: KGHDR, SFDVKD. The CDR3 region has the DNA TGTGCCACCAGTGACGGACAGGGAAGAGAGACCCAGTACTTC. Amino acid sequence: CATSDGQGRETQYF.

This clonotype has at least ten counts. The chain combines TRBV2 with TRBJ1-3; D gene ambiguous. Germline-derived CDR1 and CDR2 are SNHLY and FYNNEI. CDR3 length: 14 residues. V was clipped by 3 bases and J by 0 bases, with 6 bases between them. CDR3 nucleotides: TGTGCCAGCAGTGAGCAAACCTCTGGAAACACCATATATTTT. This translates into CASSEQTSGNTIYF.

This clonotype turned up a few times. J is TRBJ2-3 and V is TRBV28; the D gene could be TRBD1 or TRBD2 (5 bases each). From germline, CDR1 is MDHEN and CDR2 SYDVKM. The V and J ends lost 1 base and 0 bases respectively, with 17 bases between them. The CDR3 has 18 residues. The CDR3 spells CASSLFPLRGRSTDTQYF. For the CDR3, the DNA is TGTGCCAGCAGTTTATTTCCGTTAAGGGGACGGAGCACAGATACGCAGTATTTT.